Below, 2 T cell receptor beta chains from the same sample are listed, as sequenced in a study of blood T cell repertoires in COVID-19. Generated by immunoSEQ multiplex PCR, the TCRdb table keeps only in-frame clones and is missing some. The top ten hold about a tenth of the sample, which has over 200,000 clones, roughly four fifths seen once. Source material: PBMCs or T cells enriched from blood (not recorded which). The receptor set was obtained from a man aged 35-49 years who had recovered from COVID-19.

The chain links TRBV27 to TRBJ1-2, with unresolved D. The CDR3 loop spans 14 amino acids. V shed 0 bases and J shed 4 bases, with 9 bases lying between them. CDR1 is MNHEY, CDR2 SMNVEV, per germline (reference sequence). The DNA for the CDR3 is TGTGCCAGCAGTTTATCGGGAGGGTCCTATGGCTACACCTTC. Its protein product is CASSLSGGSYGYTF.

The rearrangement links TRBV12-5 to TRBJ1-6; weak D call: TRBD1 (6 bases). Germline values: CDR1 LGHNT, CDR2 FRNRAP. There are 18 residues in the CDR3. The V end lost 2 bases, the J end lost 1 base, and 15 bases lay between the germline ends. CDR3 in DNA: TGTGCTAGTGGTTTGAGTCCGGCGGGGGCTTCCTATAATTCACCCCTCCACTTT. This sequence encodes CASGLSPAGASYNSPLHF.